This is a list of T cell receptor beta chains from one sample in a study of cytomegalovirus exposure and HLA in healthy donors. Some clones are missing from TCRdb's copy, which holds only in-frame ones; the method was immunoSEQ multiplex PCR. The table includes under 200,000 clones, over 70% detected once. The material sequenced was PBMCs. These receptors came from a woman between 35 and 50 years old in good health and CMV-seropositive. The CDR3 runs from the conserved cysteine through the conserved F or W. The D gene is left open where the match is weak. Clone size is given for some rows only: seen once, a few or many times, or a class if the clone is expanded.

clone_size	v_call	j_call	d_call	cdr3_aa	cdr3_nt
NA	TRBV4-2	TRBJ2-7	NA	CASSASPSDSQYF	TGTGCCAGCAGCGCATCCCCGTCGGACTCGCAGTACTTC
NA	TRBV11-3	TRBJ1-3	NA	CASSRDSVSGNTIYF	TGTGCCAGCAGCCGGGATTCAGTGTCTGGAAACACCATATATTTT
few	TRBV6-1	TRBJ1-2	TRBD1	CASTPGQRYTF	TGTGCCAGCACCCCGGGACAGCGCTACACCTTC
NA	TRBV30	TRBJ1-1	TRBD1	CAWSVQTGGVLDTEAFF	TGTGCCTGGAGTGTACAGACAGGGGGCGTATTGGACACTGAAGCTTTCTTT
NA	TRBV11-2	TRBJ2-1	TRBD2	CASSIAGGYEQFF	TGTGCCAGCAGTATAGCGGGGGGCTATGAGCAGTTCTTC
NA	TRBV15	TRBJ1-2	NA	CATSRERAAYGYTF	TGTGCCACCAGCAGAGAGAGGGCAGCATATGGCTACACCTTC
once	TRBV5-1	TRBJ1-1	NA	CASSLWAGLNTEAFF	TGCGCCAGCAGCTTGTGGGCAGGGTTGAACACTGAAGCTTTCTTT
NA	TRBV5-1	TRBJ1-1	NA	CASRSLQGSPEAFF	TGCGCCAGCAGATCACTACAGGGAAGTCCTGAAGCTTTCTTT
NA	TRBV7-6	TRBJ2-3	TRBD2	CASQRSGGRTDTQYF	TGTGCCAGCCAAAGATCCGGGGGGAGGACAGATACGCAGTATTTT
once	TRBV30	TRBJ2-7	TRBD1	CAWSGTGYEQYF	TGTGCCTGGAGCGGGACAGGCTACGAGCAGTACTTC
few	TRBV7-2	TRBJ2-3	NA	CASSLAGAHTQYF	TGTGCCAGCAGCTTAGCGGGGGCGCATACGCAGTATTTT
NA	TRBV6-1	TRBJ1-2	NA	CASSTGSIYGYTF	TGTGCCAGCAGTACAGGGTCTATCTATGGCTACACCTTC
NA	TRBV12-5	TRBJ2-3	TRBD2	CASGLSGATPYTQYF	TGTGCTAGTGGTCTAAGCGGGGCTACCCCGTATACGCAGTATTTT
NA	TRBV14	TRBJ2-1	NA	CASSQFDPGTLYNEQFF	TGTGCCAGCAGCCAATTCGATCCCGGGACTTTATACAATGAGCAGTTCTTC
few	TRBV5-1	TRBJ1-3	TRBD1	CASRNAGTGDGNTIYF	TGCGCCAGCAGAAATGCCGGGACAGGGGACGGAAACACCATATATTTT
NA	TRBV4-2	TRBJ1-2	NA	CASSEEGTRNYGYTF	TGTGCCAGCAGCGAAGAGGGCACCAGAAACTATGGCTACACCTTC
few	TRBV5-1	TRBJ2-2	NA	CASSLGGANTGELFF	TGCGCCAGCAGCTTGGGCGGGGCGAACACCGGGGAGCTGTTTTTT
NA	TRBV28	TRBJ1-2	TRBD1	CASSSRTGRRDYTF	TGTGCCAGCAGTTCCCGGACAGGGAGGAGAGACTACACCTTC
NA	TRBV6-5	TRBJ2-2	NA	CASSTPGELFF	TGTGCCAGCAGTACACCCGGGGAGCTGTTTTTT
NA	TRBV2	TRBJ1-2	TRBD1	CASSEGPGQKIYGYTF	TGTGCCAGCAGTGAAGGACCGGGACAGAAGATTTATGGCTACACCTTC
NA	TRBV29-1	TRBJ2-7	TRBD2	CSVVFSGGFAEQYF	TGCAGCGTTGTCTTCTCGGGGGGGTTTGCCGAGCAGTACTTC
once	TRBV10-3	TRBJ1-3	NA	CAISESGAGVRSGNTIYF	TGTGCCATCAGTGAGTCAGGGGCAGGGGTTCGCTCTGGAAACACCATATATTTT
NA	TRBV5-1	TRBJ2-2	NA	CASSQEGTGELFF	TGCGCCAGCAGCCAGGAGGGTACCGGGGAGCTGTTTTTT
NA	TRBV19	TRBJ1-3	NA	CASSINLSPGNTIYF	TGTGCCAGTAGTATAAACTTGAGCCCTGGAAACACCATATATTTT
few	TRBV7-6	TRBJ1-1	NA	CASSLAVGRGGEAFF	TGTGCCAGCAGCTTAGCCGTAGGGAGAGGTGGTGAAGCTTTCTTT
NA	TRBV30	TRBJ1-1	NA	CAWTVGQVVPEAFF	TGTGCCTGGACCGTTGGGCAGGTGGTCCCTGAAGCTTTCTTT
NA	TRBV15	TRBJ1-1	NA	CATSRVRGTEAFF	TGTGCCACCAGCAGGGTCAGGGGAACTGAAGCTTTCTTT
NA	TRBV5-4	TRBJ2-3	NA	CASSLFGVRDTQYF	TGTGCCAGCAGCTTGTTCGGGGTCAGAGATACGCAGTATTTT
few	TRBV5-1	TRBJ1-1	TRBD1	CASSRTGENTEAFF	TGCGCCAGCAGCCGGACAGGAGAGAACACTGAAGCTTTCTTT
NA	TRBV30	TRBJ2-1	NA	CAWSVKGPSANEQFF	TGTGCCTGGAGTGTAAAGGGGCCTAGTGCCAATGAGCAGTTCTTC
NA	TRBV10-3	TRBJ2-3	TRBD2	CAIRVTAGGQTDTQYF	TGTGCCATCAGAGTGACAGCGGGGGGGCAAACAGATACGCAGTATTTT
NA	TRBV30	TRBJ1-1	TRBD1	CAWRPGQGPQAFF	TGTGCCTGGAGACCGGGACAGGGTCCCCAAGCTTTCTTT
NA	TRBV5-4	TRBJ1-2	NA	CASSLTRGLGGYTF	TGTGCCAGCAGCTTAACACGAGGGTTGGGTGGCTACACCTTC
NA	TRBV9	TRBJ1-4	NA	CASSVGAANEKLFF	TGTGCCAGCAGCGTAGGGGCAGCTAATGAAAAACTGTTTTTT
NA	TRBV28	TRBJ1-2	TRBD1	CASSRLTGQNGYTF	TGTGCCAGCAGCCGATTGACAGGGCAGAATGGCTACACCTTC
NA	TRBV4-2	TRBJ2-1	TRBD2	CASSQGRASGGDNNEQFF	TGTGCCAGCAGCCAAGGCCGGGCTAGCGGGGGGGATAACAATGAGCAGTTCTTC
NA	TRBV27	TRBJ2-2	TRBD1	CASRQQGADTGELFF	TGTGCCAGCAGGCAACAGGGGGCTGACACCGGGGAGCTGTTTTTT
NA	TRBV5-1	TRBJ2-2	NA	CASSLRDTGELFF	TGCGCCAGCAGCTTGCGAGACACCGGGGAGCTGTTTTTT
NA	TRBV27	TRBJ1-2	NA	CASSFGRGYGYTF	TGTGCCAGCAGTTTTGGCAGGGGTTATGGCTACACCTTC
NA	TRBV10-3	TRBJ2-7	NA	CAISEDRYEQYF	TGTGCCATCAGTGAGGACAGATACGAGCAGTACTTC